This T cell receptor (beta chain) was documented in a study of T cells in Graves' hyperthyroidism and ophthalmopathy. Study-wide results and caveats: The model predicted ophthalmopathy a median approximately 6 months before onset. Ophthalmopathy was distinguished from stable hyperthyroidism by 13 V-J signatures. Blood samples included most of the expanded thyroid clonotypes exceeding 0.001.

This clonotype was detected only a few times. Its antigen is unknown. With 4 bases clipped from V and 4 bases from J, the junction kept 8 bases outside the gene matches. Germline assignment: CDR1 SGHRS and CDR2 YFSETQ. The CDR3 covers 15 residues. Absent ophthalmopathy progression within 18 months defined stable Graves' hyperthyroidism. RNA transcripts yielded amplified TCR beta CDR3 regions. A set of HTBI primers served as the primers for a first-round RT-PCR of the TCR CDR3. TCRdb analysed the multiplex PCR reads with MiXCR anew, one entry per CDR3 protein. The sample shows about 420,000 distinct CDR3 sequences, less than 20% of them seen only once.

The clonotype was recovered from a woman younger than 35 with Graves' hyperthyroidism. Sequenced sample: blood. This rearrangement joins TRBV5-1 to TRBJ2-7; 10 nucleotides line up with TRBD1. This CDR3 reads CASSPRQGAVYEQYF. The CDR3, as DNA: TGCGCCAGCAGCCCCCGACAGGGGGCTGTTTACGAGCAGTACTTC.